These T cell receptor beta chains were read from a single sample in a study of cytomegalovirus exposure and HLA in healthy donors. Assay used: immunoSEQ multiplex PCR; TCRdb lists only in-frame clones, some missing. This sample carries about 61,000 clones, about 80% of them seen once, and the ten largest clones take roughly 51%. The sequenced sample was PBMCs. The receptors were sampled from a man aged 45-65 years in good health and CMV-seropositive. CDR3s include the opening cysteine and the closing phenylalanine or tryptophan.

CSSSLRAAGSTDTQYF TRBV7-9
CASSIGRRGSTDTQYF TRBV19
CASSPGNYEQYF TRBV7-9
CASSPRAGTSGAYEQYF TRBV18
CASSRYMNTEAFF TRBV7-7
CASRDRTGNNEQFF TRBV7-2
CASSSGLAGGPDTQYF TRBV28
CASASGALSTDTQYF TRBV9
CATQRARSGNTIYF TRBV30
CASSERAGADTQYF TRBV6-5
CASSLDFTTSGYTF TRBV5-1
CASSLARVTRTDTQYF TRBV7-9
CASSYDSFNYGYTF TRBV6-5
CAWSRRGGSPQHF TRBV30
CASTPDRGRYEQYF TRBV6-5
CASSPTGSWIDTQYF TRBV6-1
CAWSVRQQGETFF TRBV30
CASSSDRSRYNEQFF TRBV6-5
CASSLGSLGLSYNEQFF TRBV11-2
CASSHSYEQYF TRBV28
CASSWTSANSYEQYF TRBV27
CASGRGGTYNEQFF TRBV5-1
CASSLQTEFNSPLHF TRBV7-2
CSVEDLAGYGYTF TRBV29-1
CASSPGTGYYNEQFF TRBV5-4
CASSLVAGGQETQYF TRBV7-9
CASRLQGGGYEQYF TRBV2
CASSLGPSYGYTF TRBV5-1
CASSLVLAGVYEQYF TRBV5-6
CASSYNTGGNTEAFF TRBV6-6
CASSLGAGETEAFF TRBV7-9
CASMGAGGYTEAFF TRBV25-1
CASSIYRHSYEQYF TRBV19
CASSQVLLAGGYNEQFF TRBV4-3
CASSPRLSRGVTDTQYF TRBV5-1
CASSPRRQLNTEAFF TRBV18
CASSRLGGSYQETQYF TRBV7-2
CPSSHKTLAESTDTQYF TRBV7-9
CASSSGNQPQHF TRBV7-2
CSVEGWTTLRGYTF TRBV29-1
CASSYSNRGVLFF TRBV6-6
CASSQASLGDTQYF TRBV14
CASSQEFFRDFNEKLFF TRBV14
CASSDSTGPLYF TRBV6-4
CAISESRQGKGEQYF TRBV10-3
CASSLRGIETQYF TRBV27
CSVERDRSRGNTIYF TRBV29-1
CASRGGLAGGQDTQYF TRBV2
CAWGPGLYEQYF TRBV30
CASTGEGQPQHF TRBV6-5
CASSLSGETGELFF TRBV28
CAIRDKSRTDTQYF TRBV10-3
CASTPLGTALYGYTF TRBV19
CASSLAPGTGLEQYF TRBV7-2